Sequencing of this T cell receptor (beta chain) was carried out in a study of brain T cells in children with intractable seizures. Surgery cases with the highest brain T cell transcript signatures were chosen for sequencing. Before surgery, patients took at least one anti-epileptic drug. Generated by immunoSEQ multiplex PCR, the TCRdb table keeps only in-frame clones and is missing some. The sample carries 100,000 to 120,000 clones, roughly 94% recorded once. The CDR3 runs to 16 residues. The germline V gene encodes CDR1 MGHDK and CDR2 SYGVNS. The germline V and J ends were trimmed by 1 base and 2 bases, with 12 bases remaining between them. Study-level results: Only CDR3 sequence similarity suggested viral specificity, without known HCMV serostatus. Absence of clones before surgery may stem from lower sequencing depth.

Regarding this clone: The antigen remains undetermined.

Specimen: peripheral blood, collected at surgery. V and J are TRBV25-1 and TRBJ2-1; D not resolved. The receptor was derived from a boy less than two years old with hemimegalencephaly and intractable seizures. CDR3 coding DNA: TGTGCCAGCAGTGAATCCCCGGGTGGCACCTACAATGAGCAGTTCTTC. This sequence encodes CASSESPGGTYNEQFF.